Shown below are 10 T cell receptor beta chains from a single sample sequenced in a study of blood T cell repertoires in COVID-19. The protocol was immunoSEQ multiplex PCR, while the TCRdb copy is restricted to in-frame clones and leaves out a portion. The table records about 240,000 clones, 86% of them present only once. The sample taken for sequencing was peripheral blood. Receptor source: a man older than 75 with acute or convalescent COVID-19.

The chain employs TRBV7-9 and TRBJ2-6; a possible D gene is TRBD2 (5 bases). V lost 7 bases to trimming and J lost 0 bases, with 16 bases between them. The CDR3 length is 17 residues. CDR1 and CDR2 (germline): SEHNR, FQNEAQ (reference sequence). The CDR3, as DNA: TGTGCCAGCACCCTCCGGGGTGCGAGCTCTGGGGCCAACGTCCTGACTTTC. Translating gives CASTLRGASSGANVLTF.

The rearrangement links TRBV3-1 (or the pseudogene TRBV3-2) to TRBJ2-2; D may be TRBD2 (5 bases). Trimming cost V 6 bases and J 0 bases, with 17 bases left between them. Looked up from germline, CDR1 is LGHDT and CDR2 is YNNKEL (reference sequence). CDR3 length equals 17 residues. Here the CDR3 reads CASRSTAGLANTGELFF. The CDR3 bases are TGTGCCAGCAGGTCAACGGCGGGCCTAGCGAACACCGGGGAGCTGTTTTTT.

The chain couples TRBV7-8 to TRBJ1-1; 7 positions agree with TRBD1. Losses at the gene ends were 8 bases for V and 1 base for J; bases not matched to a gene: 7. The CDR3 has 14 residues. Looked up from germline, CDR1 is SGHVS and CDR2 is FQNEAQ. CDR3 nucleotide sequence: TGTGCCAGCCAACGGGGGACAGCGAACACTGAAGCTTTCTTT. Translation: CASQRGTANTEAFF.

CDR3 sequence: CASSQAPNQPQHF. The DNA of the CDR3 is TGTGCCAGCAGCCAGGCGCCCAATCAGCCCCAGCATTTT. The chain joins TRBV5-4 to TRBJ1-5; D uncertain. CDR3 length: 13 amino acids. With 4 bases removed from V and 3 bases from J, the gap between germline ends came to 8 bases. CDR1 and CDR2 from the germline V gene are SGHNT and YYREEE (reference sequence).

The V call is TRBV2, the J call TRBJ2-4; 7 bases align to TRBD1. From germline, CDR1 is SNHLY and CDR2 FYNNEI. CDR3 length: 14 amino acids. V shed 5 bases, J shed 9 bases, and the junction held 10 bases outside the gene matches. CDR3: CASSRDRVGGIQYF. The DNA of the CDR3 is TGTGCCAGCAGTCGCGACAGGGTTGGAGGCATTCAGTACTTC.

The chain couples TRBV7-3 to TRBJ2-1; 12 positions agree with TRBD2. Looked up from germline, CDR1 is SGHTA and CDR2 is FQGTGA. CDR3 length: 23 residues. V was pared by 4 bases and J by 0 bases, with 22 bases of the junction left unmatched. The chain's CDR3 is CASSSTGTHGLAGGPSSYNEQFF. In DNA form, the CDR3 reads TGTGCCAGCAGCTCAACAGGGACCCACGGGCTAGCGGGAGGGCCGAGCTCCTACAATGAGCAGTTCTTC.

The chain uses TRBV19 and TRBJ2-5; 8 bases map to TRBD1. There are 17 residues in the CDR3. Germline trimming cut 1 base from V and 2 bases from J; bases unmatched to any gene: 9. The germline V gene has CDR1 LNHDA and CDR2 SQIVND (reference sequence). The CDR3 sequence: CASSIGAGRGQQETQYF. CDR3 bases: TGTGCCAGTAGTATAGGGGCTGGCAGGGGGCAGCAAGAGACCCAGTACTTC.

This sequence joins TRBV5-1 and TRBJ2-7, with TRBD1 matching 7 bases. Germline trimming cut 4 bases from V and 3 bases from J; bases unmatched to any gene: 4. The CDR3 is 13 residues long. CDR1 is SGHRS, CDR2 YFSETQ, per germline. The CDR3 DNA sequence: TGCGCCAGCAGCCTACAGGGGAACTACGAGCAGTACTTC. It translates to CASSLQGNYEQYF. Together with reference TRBV5-1 and TRBJ2-7, the CDR3 gives the full variable domain: KAGVTQTPRYLIKTRGQQVTLSCSPISGHRSVSWYQQTPGQGLQFLFEYFSETQRNKGNFPGRFSGRQFSNSRSEMNVSTLELGDSALYLCASSLQGNYEQYFGPGTRLTVT.

The chain has TRBV19 and TRBJ1-1; D may be TRBD1 (5 bases). The CDR3 loop spans 15 amino acids. Germline loops: CDR1 LNHDA, CDR2 SQIVND (reference sequence). V was clipped by 5 bases and J by 0 bases, with 13 bases between them. The CDR3: CASSPTQAMNTEAFF. The CDR3 region has the DNA TGTGCCAGTAGTCCCACACAGGCGATGAACACTGAAGCTTTCTTT.

The chain employs TRBV28 and TRBJ1-1; D unresolved. Germline lookup yields CDR1 MDHEN and CDR2 SYDVKM. The V gene lost 2 bases and the J gene lost 8 bases, with 9 bases spanning the gap. The CDR3 loop spans 12 amino acids. CDR3 residues: CASSLGRREAFF. CDR3 nucleotide sequence: TGTGCCAGCAGTTTAGGTCGGCGGGAAGCTTTCTTT. Variable domain in full (rest from reference TRBV28 and TRBJ1-1): DVKVTQSSRYLVKRTGEKVFLECVQDMDHENMFWYRQDPGLGLRLIYFSYDVKMKEKGDIPEGYSVSREKKERFSLILESASTNQTSMYLCASSLGRREAFFGQGTRLTVV.